This passage covers 23 T cell receptor beta chains from one sample sequenced in a study of T cells in localized non-small cell lung cancer. Measured with immunoSEQ multiplex PCR; TCRdb has only the in-frame clones, and not every one. The sample has about 6,400 clones, roughly 89% seen once. The input for sequencing was peripheral blood, taken before any cancer treatment. These receptors originate from a male donor aged 60 or older with stage I lung adenocarcinoma.

The chain combines TRBV5-5 with TRBJ1-1, with D possibly TRBD1 on 5 matching bases. Germline CDR1 is SGHKS and CDR2 is YYEKEE (reference sequence). V dropped 1 base and J dropped 5 bases, with 15 bases sitting between them. The CDR3 runs 15 residues. The CDR3 is CASSLSHGGWTEAFF. Written as DNA, the CDR3 is TGTGCCAGCAGCTTGTCCCACGGGGGATGGACTGAAGCTTTCTTT.

The rearrangement joins TRBV5-6 to TRBJ2-5; 7 nucleotides agree with TRBD1. Germline V lookup: CDR1 SGHDT, CDR2 YYEEEE. This CDR3 contains 15 residues. Trimming removed 5 bases from V and 2 bases from J; junction bases left unmatched: 9. The CDR3, as DNA: TGTGCCAGCAGTCTGACAGGGCGAAATCAAGAGACCCAGTACTTC. It specifies CASSLTGRNQETQYF.

The rearrangement joins TRBV7-2 to TRBJ2-3, with D possibly TRBD2 on 6 matching bases. This CDR3 has 15 residues. Germline-derived CDR1 and CDR2 are SGHTA and FQGNSA. The V and J ends lost 5 bases and 3 bases respectively, with 15 bases between them. The CDR3 DNA reads as TGTGCCAGCAGCCCTAGACTAGGGGAGACAGATACGCAGTATTTT. Its translation: CASSPRLGETDTQYF.

The genes are TRBV2 and TRBJ2-5, with D unclear. Germline V gene sequence: CDR1 SNHLY, CDR2 FYNNEI. The V end was cut by 5 bases, the J end by 5 bases, with 6 bases between. This CDR3 contains 11 residues. In DNA, the CDR3 is TGTGCCAGCAGTTTTGTCGAGACCCAGTACTTC. This encodes CASSFVETQYF.

The chain is built from TRBV6-5 and TRBJ1-1; 10 nucleotides line up with TRBD1. V lost 5 bases, J lost 4 bases, and 7 bases stayed unmatched. CDR1 and CDR2 from the germline V gene are MNHEY and SVGAGI. The CDR3 spans 15 residues. This chain's CDR3 is CASSRPGQGITEAFF. The DNA of the CDR3 is TGTGCCAGCAGTCGCCCGGGACAGGGGATCACTGAAGCTTTCTTT.

The V and J genes are TRBV6-4 and TRBJ2-3, with 7 bases identical to TRBD1. The CDR3 length is 14 residues. The V gene's germline CDR1 is MRHNA and CDR2 SNTAGT. V was pared by 0 bases and J by 4 bases, with 1 base of the junction left unmatched. The DNA for the CDR3 is TGTGCCAGCAGTGACTCCCAGGGGGCAGATACGCAGTATTTT. Amino acid sequence: CASSDSQGADTQYF.

The J gene is TRBJ1-4, the V gene TRBV9; TRBD1 is a possible D gene (6 bases). This CDR3 spans 14 amino acids. V shed 0 bases and J shed 10 bases, with 13 bases lying between them. Germline lookup yields CDR1 SGDLS and CDR2 YYNGEE. Here the CDR3 DNA reads TGTGCCAGCAGCGTAGAACAGGGAAGTGGAAAACTGTTTTTT. This encodes CASSVEQGSGKLFF.

This chain connects TRBV6-1 to TRBJ2-3; TRBD1 is a possible D gene (6 bases). V dropped 3 bases and J dropped 2 bases, with 9 bases sitting between them. The CDR3 runs 14 residues. The germline V gene encodes CDR1 MNHNS and CDR2 SASEGT. CDR3 residues: CASSEWGHTDTQYF. CDR3 DNA sequence: TGTGCCAGCAGTGAGTGGGGGCACACAGATACGCAGTATTTT.

V usage is TRBV25-1 and J usage is TRBJ2-3, with D possibly matching TRBD1 (7 bases). The V and J ends lost 3 bases and 0 bases respectively, with 10 bases between them. This CDR3 is 15 amino acids long. The V gene's germline CDR1 is MGHDK and CDR2 SYGVNS. Here the CDR3 reads CASSETGTSTDTQYF. The CDR3 nucleotides read TGTGCCAGCAGTGAGACAGGGACTAGCACAGATACGCAGTATTTT.

CDR3 in amino acids: CASSQDADRGYEQYV. CDR3 DNA: TGTGCCAGCAGCCAAGATGCGGACAGGGGTTACGAGCAGTACGTC. The rearrangement links TRBV14 to TRBJ2-7; 9 nucleotides agree with TRBD1. Germline V gene sequence: CDR1 SGHDN, CDR2 FVKESK. The CDR3 length is 15 residues. V was clipped by 0 bases and J by 4 bases; unmatched bases: 4.

The sample holds one count of this clone. Here the CDR3 DNA reads TGTGCCAGCAGCTCCGGGCCGATGGATAAGGAGCAGTTCTTC. This translates into CASSSGPMDKEQFF. The V gene is TRBV7-6, the J gene TRBJ2-1; D not resolved. Germline V lookup: CDR1 SGHVS, CDR2 FNYEAQ. CDR3 length equals 14 residues. V was shortened by 4 bases and J by 10 bases, with 17 bases between the two germline ends.

The chain combines TRBV4-2 with TRBJ2-2; D uncertain. The CDR3 is 17 amino acids. Trimming removed 0 bases from V and 1 base from J, with 12 bases in between. Germline V gene data show CDR1 as LGHNA and CDR2 as YNFKEQ. The CDR3 sequence: CASSQELGLGNTGELFF. The CDR3 DNA reads TGTGCCAGCAGCCAAGAGTTGGGCCTTGGGAACACCGGGGAGCTGTTTTTT.

V and J are TRBV7-7 and TRBJ1-1; TRBD1 is a possible D gene (5 bases). CDR1 is SSHAT and CDR2 is FNYEAQ in the germline V gene (reference sequence). Trimming removed 5 bases at V and 3 bases at J, with 16 bases between. This CDR3 spans 15 amino acids. CDR3 in DNA: TGTGCCAGCAGCCCCCACAGGTTGTACGACACTGAAGCTTTCTTT. Translating gives CASSPHRLYDTEAFF.

The chain uses TRBV11-2 and TRBJ2-5; 7 bases match TRBD2. The CDR3 is 15 residues long. CDR1 SGHAT and CDR2 FQNNGV come from the germline V gene. The trim removed 9 bases at V and 3 bases at J, leaving 13 bases unmatched. Here the CDR3 DNA reads TGTGCCAGTACAGCTTCTGGCGGGGGAGAAGAGACCCAGTACTTC. Its translation: CASTASGGGEETQYF.

The CDR3 reads CASSLGTSADEQYV. The CDR3 bases are TGCGCCAGCAGCTTGGGGACTAGCGCTGACGAGCAGTACGTC. This rearrangement joins TRBV5-1 to TRBJ2-7, with 9 bases that match TRBD2. The V segment lost 0 bases and the J segment 5 bases; nucleotides outside the gene matches: 3. This CDR3 has 14 amino acids. The germline gives CDR1 SGHRS, CDR2 YFSETQ.

The chain links TRBV28 to TRBJ2-7; the D is unclear. The CDR3 covers 12 residues. Between the trimmed V and J ends, which lost 4 bases and 5 bases, there was a span of 9 bases. CDR1 and CDR2 from the germline V gene are MDHEN and SYDVKM. CDR3 DNA: TGTGCCAGCAGTTCCCGGACGGACGAGCAGTACTTC. Amino acid sequence: CASSSRTDEQYF. Filled out from reference TRBV28 and TRBJ2-7, the complete variable domain reads DVKVTQSSRYLVKRTGEKVFLECVQDMDHENMFWYRQDPGLGLRLIYFSYDVKMKEKGDIPEGYSVSREKKERFSLILESASTNQTSMYLCASSSRTDEQYFGPGTRLTVT.

The chain carries TRBV4-1 and TRBJ1-4, with D perhaps matching TRBD1 (5 bases). Trimming pared 4 bases from V and 8 bases from J, leaving 11 bases between. The germline V gene has CDR1 MGHRA and CDR2 YSYEKL. CDR3 length: 13 residues. The CDR3 here is CASSRIRGEKLFF. The CDR3 coding sequence is TGCGCCAGCAGCCGCATTCGGGGGGAAAAACTGTTTTTT.

The chain uses TRBV14 and TRBJ1-6; D is perhaps TRBD1 (5 bases). The germline CDR1 and CDR2 sequences are SGHDN and FVKESK. This CDR3 spans 14 amino acids. Trimming shortened V by 1 base and J by 10 bases, and 11 bases separated the two germline ends. The CDR3 DNA sequence: TGTGCCAGCAGCCAAGTGGGGGTAGGGTCACCCCTCCACTTT. This translates into CASSQVGVGSPLHF. Combining the CDR3 with reference TRBV14 and TRBJ1-6 gives the whole variable domain EAGVTQFPSHSVIEKGQTVTLRCDPISGHDNLYWYRRVMGKEIKFLLHFVKESKQDESGMPNNRFLAERTGGTYSTLKVQPAELEDSGVYFCASSQVGVGSPLHFGNGTRLTVT.

This chain links TRBV5-6 with TRBJ2-7, with 7 bases matching TRBD1. In germline, CDR1 is SGHDT, CDR2 YYEEEE. The CDR3 runs to 16 residues. V dropped 2 bases and J dropped 9; count of bases not matched to a gene: 17. CDR3 in amino acids: CASSFGRTGASYGQYF. CDR3 coding DNA: TGTGCCAGCAGCTTTGGTAGGACAGGAGCCTCCTATGGGCAGTACTTC.

J is TRBJ1-6 and V is TRBV5-6; D is unclear. The CDR3 runs 16 residues. The germline CDR1 and CDR2 sequences are SGHDT and YYEEEE. The V and J ends lost 4 bases and 0 bases respectively, with 11 bases between them. The CDR3 nucleotides read TGTGCCAGCAGCCCAATCGACGACTCCTATAATTCACCCCTCCACTTT. Protein product: CASSPIDDSYNSPLHF. The full variable domain, its missing parts supplied by reference TRBV5-6 and TRBJ1-6, is DAGVTQSPTHLIKTRGQQVTLRCSPKSGHDTVSWYQQALGQGPQFIFQYYEEEERQRGNFPDRFSGHQFPNYSSELNVNALLLGDSALYLCASSPIDDSYNSPLHFGNGTRLTVT.

This chain uses TRBV11-2 with TRBJ2-7, with D possibly matching TRBD2 (6 bases). Trimming stripped 5 bases from V and 7 bases from J, with 27 bases between. CDR1 and CDR2 from the germline V gene are SGHAT and FQNNGV. This CDR3 is 17 amino acids long. CDR3 protein: CASSRTRVGSGGREQYF. Here the CDR3 DNA reads TGTGCCAGCAGCCGTACGAGGGTCGGCAGCGGAGGGCGGGAGCAGTACTTC.

The CDR3 region has the DNA TGTGCCAGCAGCTTTTTACAGGCAACTAATGAAAAACTGTTTTTT. It is translated as CASSFLQATNEKLFF. The chain joins TRBV5-6 to TRBJ1-4; TRBD1 is a possible D gene (5 bases). This CDR3 has 15 amino acids. Trimming removed 2 bases from V and 0 bases from J, with 8 bases in between. The germline V gene has CDR1 SGHDT and CDR2 YYEEEE.

The chain combines TRBV7-6 with TRBJ1-1; D is perhaps TRBD1 (5 bases). CDR3 length: 16 amino acids. Trimming pared 4 bases from V and 2 bases from J, leaving 17 bases between. The germline V gene has CDR1 SGHVS and CDR2 FNYEAQ. The CDR3 is CASSSRPGRGNTEAFF. CDR3 in DNA: TGTGCCAGCAGCTCACGGCCGGGACGGGGAAACACTGAAGCTTTCTTT. The complete variable domain, with remaining parts taken from reference TRBV7-6 and TRBJ1-1, reads GAGVSQSPRYKVTKRGQDVALRCDPISGHVSLYWYRQALGQGPEFLTYFNYEAQQDKSGLPNDRFSAERPEGSISTLTIQRTEQRDSAMYRCASSSRPGRGNTEAFFGQGTRLTVV.